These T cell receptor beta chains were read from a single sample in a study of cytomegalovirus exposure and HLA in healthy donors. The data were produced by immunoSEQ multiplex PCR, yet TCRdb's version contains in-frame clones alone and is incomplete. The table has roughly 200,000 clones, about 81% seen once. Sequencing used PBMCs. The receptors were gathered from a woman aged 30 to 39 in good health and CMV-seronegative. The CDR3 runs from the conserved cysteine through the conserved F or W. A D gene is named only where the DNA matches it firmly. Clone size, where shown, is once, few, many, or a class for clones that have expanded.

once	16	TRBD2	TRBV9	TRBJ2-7	CASSDPSSGGAYEQYF	TGTGCCAGCAGCGACCCCTCTAGCGGGGGGGCCTACGAGCAGTACTTC
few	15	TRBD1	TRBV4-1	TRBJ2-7	CASSLDRAKNYEQYF	TGCGCCAGCAGCCTAGACAGGGCAAAAAACTACGAGCAGTACTTC
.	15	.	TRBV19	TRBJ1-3	CASSIAGRLGNTIYF	TGTGCCAGTAGTATAGCTGGCAGGCTCGGAAACACCATATATTTT
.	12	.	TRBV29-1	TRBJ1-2	CSVVPGRYGYTF	TGCAGCGTTGTACCCGGGAGGTATGGCTACACCTTC
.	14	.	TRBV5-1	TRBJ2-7	CASSLQDRSYEQYF	TGCGCCAGCAGCTTACAGGACCGATCCTACGAGCAGTACTTC
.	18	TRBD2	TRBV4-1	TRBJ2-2	CASSQGFGSSGSTGELFF	TGCGCCAGCAGCCAAGGGTTCGGGTCTAGCGGTAGCACCGGGGAGCTGTTTTTT
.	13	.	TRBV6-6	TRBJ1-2	CASSYFPTDGYTF	TGTGCCAGCAGTTACTTCCCCACGGATGGCTACACCTTC
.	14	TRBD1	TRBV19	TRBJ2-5	CASSQGQLKETQYF	TGTGCCAGTAGTCAGGGACAGCTAAAAGAGACCCAGTACTTC
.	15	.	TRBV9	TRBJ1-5	CASSVVPGDNQPQHF	TGTGCCAGCAGCGTAGTGCCGGGGGACAATCAGCCCCAGCATTTT
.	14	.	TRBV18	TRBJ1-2	CASGIGGGRGGYTF	TGTGCCAGCGGCATCGGAGGCGGGCGGGGTGGCTACACCTTC
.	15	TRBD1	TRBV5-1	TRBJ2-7	CASSSQTPGQGKGYF	TGCGCCAGCAGCTCTCAAACACCGGGACAGGGGAAGGGGTACTTC
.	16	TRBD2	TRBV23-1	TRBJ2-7	CASSQKFLAVTNEQYF	TGCGCCAGCAGTCAAAAATTTCTAGCGGTGACGAACGAGCAGTACTTC
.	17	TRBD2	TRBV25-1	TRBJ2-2	CASSPGTSGTNTGELFF	TGTGCCAGCAGCCCCGGGACTAGCGGGACGAACACCGGGGAGCTGTTTTTT
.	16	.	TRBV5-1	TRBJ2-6	CASSTMEGTGANVLTF	TGCGCCAGCTCTACTATGGAGGGGACTGGGGCCAACGTCCTGACTTTC
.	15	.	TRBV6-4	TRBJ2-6	CASRPGGSGANVLTF	TGTGCCAGCAGGCCCGGGGGCTCTGGGGCCAACGTCCTGACTTTC
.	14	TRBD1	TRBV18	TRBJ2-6	CASSTDRGSRVLTF	TGTGCCAGCTCAACGGACAGGGGGTCCCGCGTCCTGACTTTC
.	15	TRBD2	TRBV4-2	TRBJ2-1	CASSLLAGGSGEQFF	TGTGCCAGCAGCCTTCTAGCGGGAGGGTCAGGTGAGCAGTTCTTC
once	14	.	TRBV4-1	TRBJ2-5	CASSQDPNQETQYF	TGCGCCAGCAGCCAAGATCCTAACCAAGAGACCCAGTACTTC
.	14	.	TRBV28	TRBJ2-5	CASSPGSPGETQYF	TGTGCCAGCAGCCCAGGGTCCCCAGGGGAGACCCAGTACTTC
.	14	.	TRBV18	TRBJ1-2	CASSPRGAGAGYTF	TGTGCCAGCTCACCACGAGGGGCAGGGGCCGGCTACACCTTC
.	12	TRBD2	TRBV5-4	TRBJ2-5	CASSYGGGTQYF	TGTGCCAGCAGCTACGGGGGGGGAACCCAGTACTTC
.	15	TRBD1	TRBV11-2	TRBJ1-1	CASSLARTGVFEAFF	TGTGCCAGCAGCTTAGCCCGGACAGGGGTGTTTGAAGCTTTCTTT
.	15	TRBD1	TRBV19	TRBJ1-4	CASSTPPGRGEKLFF	TGTGCCAGTAGTACTCCCCCCGGCAGGGGGGAAAAACTGTTTTTT
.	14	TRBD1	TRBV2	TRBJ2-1	CASNLQGGYNEQFF	TGTGCCAGCAATCTACAGGGGGGATACAATGAGCAGTTCTTC
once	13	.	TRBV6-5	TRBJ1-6	CASTAEYNSPLHF	TGTGCCAGCACCGCAGAATATAATTCACCCCTCCACTTT
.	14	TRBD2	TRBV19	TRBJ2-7	CASSRLAGGYEQYF	TGTGCCAGTAGTAGACTAGCGGGAGGGTACGAGCAGTACTTC
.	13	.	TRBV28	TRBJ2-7	CASTPDRNYEQYF	TGTGCCAGCACCCCGGACAGAAACTACGAGCAGTACTTC
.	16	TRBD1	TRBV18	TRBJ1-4	CASSSFPTGSNEKLFF	TGTGCCAGCTCATCCTTCCCGACAGGGTCTAATGAAAAACTGTTTTTT
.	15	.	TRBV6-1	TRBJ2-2	CASSRRQSNTGELFF	TGTGCCAGCAGTCGGAGACAGTCGAACACCGGGGAGCTGTTTTTT
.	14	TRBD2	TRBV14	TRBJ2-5	CASSHTSGQETQYF	TGTGCCAGCAGCCACACTAGCGGCCAAGAGACCCAGTACTTC
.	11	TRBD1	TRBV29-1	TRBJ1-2	CSLGTDYGYTF	TGCAGCCTCGGGACAGACTATGGCTACACCTTC
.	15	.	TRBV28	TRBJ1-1	CASSLYRGANTEAFF	TGTGCCAGCAGTTTATACCGGGGAGCGAACACTGAAGCTTTCTTT
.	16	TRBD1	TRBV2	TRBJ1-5	CASSVIQGASNQPQHF	TGTGCCAGCAGTGTCATACAGGGGGCCAGTAATCAGCCCCAGCATTTT
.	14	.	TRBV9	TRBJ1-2	CASSVEVGQVGYTF	TGTGCCAGCAGCGTAGAGGTGGGGCAGGTCGGCTACACCTTC
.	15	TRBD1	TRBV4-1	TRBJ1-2	CASSQDAGGGYGYTF	TGCGCCAGCAGCCAAGATGCAGGGGGCGGCTATGGCTACACCTTC